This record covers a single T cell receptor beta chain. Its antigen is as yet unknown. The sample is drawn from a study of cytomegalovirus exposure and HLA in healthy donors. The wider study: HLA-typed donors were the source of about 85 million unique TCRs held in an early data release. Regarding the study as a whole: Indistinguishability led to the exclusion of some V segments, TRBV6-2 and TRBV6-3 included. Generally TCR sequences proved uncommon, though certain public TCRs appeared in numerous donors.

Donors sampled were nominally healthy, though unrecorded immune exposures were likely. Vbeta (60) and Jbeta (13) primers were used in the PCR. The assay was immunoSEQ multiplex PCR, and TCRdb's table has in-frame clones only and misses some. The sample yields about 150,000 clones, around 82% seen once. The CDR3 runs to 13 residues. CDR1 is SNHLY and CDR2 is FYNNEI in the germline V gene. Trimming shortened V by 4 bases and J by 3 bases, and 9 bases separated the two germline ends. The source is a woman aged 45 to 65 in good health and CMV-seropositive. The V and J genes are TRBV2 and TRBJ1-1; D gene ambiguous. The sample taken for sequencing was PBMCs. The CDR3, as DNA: TGTGCCAGCAGTGTTGGGCGGGACACTGAAGCTTTCTTT. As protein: CASSVGRDTEAFF.